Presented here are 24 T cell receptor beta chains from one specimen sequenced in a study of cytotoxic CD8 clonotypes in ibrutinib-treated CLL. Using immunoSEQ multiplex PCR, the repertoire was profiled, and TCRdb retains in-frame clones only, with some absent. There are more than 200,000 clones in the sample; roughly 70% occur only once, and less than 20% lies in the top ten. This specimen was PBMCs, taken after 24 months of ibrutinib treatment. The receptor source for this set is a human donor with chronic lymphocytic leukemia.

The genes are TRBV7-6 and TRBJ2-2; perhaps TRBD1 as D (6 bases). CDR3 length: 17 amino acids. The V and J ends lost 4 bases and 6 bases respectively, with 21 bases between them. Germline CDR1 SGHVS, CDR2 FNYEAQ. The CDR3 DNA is TGTGCCAGCAGCTCCCCTACACTAAGGGGGTGGGCCGGGGAGCTGTTTTTT. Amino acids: CASSSPTLRGWAGELFF.

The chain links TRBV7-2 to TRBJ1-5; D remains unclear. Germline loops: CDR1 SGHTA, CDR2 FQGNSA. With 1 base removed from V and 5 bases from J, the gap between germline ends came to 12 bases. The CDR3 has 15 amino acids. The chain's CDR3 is CASSLDASPYQPQHF. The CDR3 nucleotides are TGTGCCAGCAGCTTAGACGCATCTCCTTATCAGCCCCAGCATTTT.

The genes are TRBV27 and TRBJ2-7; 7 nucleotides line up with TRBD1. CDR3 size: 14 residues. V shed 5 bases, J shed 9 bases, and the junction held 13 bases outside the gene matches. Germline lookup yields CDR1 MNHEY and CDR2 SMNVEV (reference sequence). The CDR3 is CASSPYRGDSWQYF. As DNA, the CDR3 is TGTGCCAGCAGTCCATACAGGGGTGATAGCTGGCAGTACTTC.

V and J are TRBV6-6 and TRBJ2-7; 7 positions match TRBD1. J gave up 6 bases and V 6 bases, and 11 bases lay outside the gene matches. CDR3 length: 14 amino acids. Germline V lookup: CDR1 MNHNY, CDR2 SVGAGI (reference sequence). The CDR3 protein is CASSPYPTGREQYF. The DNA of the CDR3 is TGTGCCAGCAGCCCTTACCCGACAGGGCGCGAGCAGTACTTC.

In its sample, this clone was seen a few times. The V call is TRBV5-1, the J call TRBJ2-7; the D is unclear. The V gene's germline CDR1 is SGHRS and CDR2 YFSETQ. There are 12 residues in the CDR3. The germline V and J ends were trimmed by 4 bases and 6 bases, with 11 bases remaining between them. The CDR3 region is CASSLPEPEQYF. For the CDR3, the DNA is TGCGCCAGCAGCCTCCCCGAGCCCGAGCAGTACTTC.

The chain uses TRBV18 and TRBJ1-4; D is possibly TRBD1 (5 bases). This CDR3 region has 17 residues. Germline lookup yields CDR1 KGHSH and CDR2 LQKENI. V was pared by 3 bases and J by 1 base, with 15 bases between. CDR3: CASSPGPAALTNEKLFF. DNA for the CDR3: TGTGCCAGCTCACCGGGGCCTGCCGCGTTAACTAATGAAAAACTGTTTTTT.

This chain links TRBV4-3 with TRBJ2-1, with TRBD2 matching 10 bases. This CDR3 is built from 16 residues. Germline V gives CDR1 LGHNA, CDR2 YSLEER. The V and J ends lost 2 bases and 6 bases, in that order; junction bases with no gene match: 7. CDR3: CASSQFSGREVNEQFF. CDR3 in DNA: TGCGCCAGCAGCCAATTCAGCGGGAGGGAGGTCAATGAGCAGTTCTTC.

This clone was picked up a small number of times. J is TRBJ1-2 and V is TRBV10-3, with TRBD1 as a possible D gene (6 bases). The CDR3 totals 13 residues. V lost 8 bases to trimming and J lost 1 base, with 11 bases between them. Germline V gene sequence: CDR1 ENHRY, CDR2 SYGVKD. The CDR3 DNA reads TGTGCCATCTCTGGACAGCATAACTATGGCTACACCTTC. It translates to CAISGQHNYGYTF.

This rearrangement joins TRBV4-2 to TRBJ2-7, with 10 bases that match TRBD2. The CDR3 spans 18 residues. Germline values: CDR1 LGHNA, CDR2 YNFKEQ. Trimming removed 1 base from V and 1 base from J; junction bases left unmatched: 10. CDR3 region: CASSQVSSGRGLSYEQYF. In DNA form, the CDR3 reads TGTGCCAGCAGCCAAGTATCGAGCGGGAGGGGACTTTCCTACGAGCAGTACTTC.

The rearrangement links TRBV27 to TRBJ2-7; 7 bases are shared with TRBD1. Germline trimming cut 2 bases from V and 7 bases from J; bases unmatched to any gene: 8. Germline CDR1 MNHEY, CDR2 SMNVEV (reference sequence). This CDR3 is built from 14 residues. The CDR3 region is CASSLRGGTGEQYF. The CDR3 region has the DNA TGTGCCAGCAGTTTAAGAGGGGGCACGGGGGAGCAGTACTTC.

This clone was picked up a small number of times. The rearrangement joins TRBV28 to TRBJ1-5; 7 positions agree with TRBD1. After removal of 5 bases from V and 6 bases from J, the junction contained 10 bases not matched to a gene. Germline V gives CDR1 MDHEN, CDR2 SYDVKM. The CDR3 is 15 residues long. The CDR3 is CASSRGAQGVQPQHF. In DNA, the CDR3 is TGTGCCAGCAGTAGAGGGGCCCAGGGGGTTCAGCCCCAGCATTTT.

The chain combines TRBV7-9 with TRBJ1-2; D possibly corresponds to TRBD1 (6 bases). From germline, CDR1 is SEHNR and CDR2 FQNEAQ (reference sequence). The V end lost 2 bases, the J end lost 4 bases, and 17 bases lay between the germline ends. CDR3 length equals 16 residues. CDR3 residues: CASSLKGDRDTYGYTF. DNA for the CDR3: TGTGCCAGCAGCTTAAAGGGGGATCGGGACACCTATGGCTACACCTTC.

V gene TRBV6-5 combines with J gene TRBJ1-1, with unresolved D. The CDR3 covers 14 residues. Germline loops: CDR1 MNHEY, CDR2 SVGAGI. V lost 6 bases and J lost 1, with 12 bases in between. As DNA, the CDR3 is TGTGCCAGCAGCCCCGGTGGGAGGAACACTGAAGCTTTCTTT. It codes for CASSPGGRNTEAFF.

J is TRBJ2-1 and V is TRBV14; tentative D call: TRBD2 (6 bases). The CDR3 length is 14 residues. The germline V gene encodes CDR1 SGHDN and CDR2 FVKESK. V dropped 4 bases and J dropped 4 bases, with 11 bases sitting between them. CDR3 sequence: CASSPGLLYNEQFF. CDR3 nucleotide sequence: TGTGCCAGCAGCCCGGGACTCCTTTACAATGAGCAGTTCTTC.

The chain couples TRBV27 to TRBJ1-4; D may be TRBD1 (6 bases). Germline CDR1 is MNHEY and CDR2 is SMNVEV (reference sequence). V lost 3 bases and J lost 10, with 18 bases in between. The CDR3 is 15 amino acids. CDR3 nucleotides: TGTGCCAGCAGTTTCGGACAGCACTACAATATAAAACTGTTTTTT. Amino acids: CASSFGQHYNIKLFF.

CDR3 coding DNA: TGCGCCAGCAGTCATGGGGACAGGGATATGAGGGAAAAACTGTTTTTT. This translates into CASSHGDRDMREKLFF. The V and J genes are TRBV23-1 and TRBJ1-4, with 9 bases aligning to TRBD1. TRBV23-1 is given ORF status, its function remaining uncertain. There are 16 residues in the CDR3. After removal of 3 bases from V and 8 bases from J, the junction contained 10 bases not matched to a gene.

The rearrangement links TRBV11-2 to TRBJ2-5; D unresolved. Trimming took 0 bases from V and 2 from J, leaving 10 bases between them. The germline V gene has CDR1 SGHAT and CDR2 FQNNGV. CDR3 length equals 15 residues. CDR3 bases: TGTGCCAGCAGCTTAGAAGGCGTTACTCAAGAGACCCAGTACTTC. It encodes CASSLEGVTQETQYF.

CDR3: CASSLSASGTYEQYF. The CDR3 coding sequence is TGTGCCAGCAGTTTATCAGCTAGCGGGACCTACGAGCAGTACTTC. V is TRBV27 and J is TRBJ2-7; 9 nucleotides match TRBD2. This CDR3 is 15 amino acids long. J was trimmed by 2 bases and V by 0 bases; bases with no gene match: 2. Per germline, CDR1 MNHEY and CDR2 SMNVEV (reference sequence).

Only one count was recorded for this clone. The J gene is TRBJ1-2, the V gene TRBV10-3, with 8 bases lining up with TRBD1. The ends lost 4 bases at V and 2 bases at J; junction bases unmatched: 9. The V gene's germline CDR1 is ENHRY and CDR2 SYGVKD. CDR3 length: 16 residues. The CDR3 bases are TGTGCCATCAGTGCCCGGACAGGGAAAAACAACTATGGCTACACCTTC. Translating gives CAISARTGKNNYGYTF.

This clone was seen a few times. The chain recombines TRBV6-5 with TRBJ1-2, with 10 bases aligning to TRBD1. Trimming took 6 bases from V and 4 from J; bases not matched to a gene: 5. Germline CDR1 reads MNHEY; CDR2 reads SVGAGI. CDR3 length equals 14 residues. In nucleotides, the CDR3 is TGTGCCAGCAGCCGGGGACAGGGGATCTATGGCTACACCTTC. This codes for CASSRGQGIYGYTF.

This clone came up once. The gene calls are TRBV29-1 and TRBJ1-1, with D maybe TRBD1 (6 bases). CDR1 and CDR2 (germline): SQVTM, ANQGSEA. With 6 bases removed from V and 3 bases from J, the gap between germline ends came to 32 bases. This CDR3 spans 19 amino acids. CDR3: CSVHLPGQRKGWVDTEAFF. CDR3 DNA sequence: TGCAGCGTCCACCTCCCCGGACAGAGAAAAGGTTGGGTAGACACTGAAGCTTTCTTT. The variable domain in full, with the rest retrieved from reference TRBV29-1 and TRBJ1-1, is SAVISQKPSRDICQRGTSLTIQCQVDSQVTMMFWYRQQPGQSLTLIATANQGSEATYESGFVIDKFPISRPNLTFSTLTVSNMSPEDSSIYLCSVHLPGQRKGWVDTEAFFGQGTRLTVV.

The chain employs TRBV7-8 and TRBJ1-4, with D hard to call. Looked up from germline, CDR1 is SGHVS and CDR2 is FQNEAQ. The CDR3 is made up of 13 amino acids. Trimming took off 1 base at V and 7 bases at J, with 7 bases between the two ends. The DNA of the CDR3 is TGTGCCAGCAGCTTAGGGCCTGGTGAAAAACTGTTTTTT. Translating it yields CASSLGPGEKLFF.

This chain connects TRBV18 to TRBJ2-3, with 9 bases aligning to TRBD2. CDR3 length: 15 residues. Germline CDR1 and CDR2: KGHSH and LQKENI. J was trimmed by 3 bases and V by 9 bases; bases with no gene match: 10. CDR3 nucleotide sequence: TGTGCCAGTTCGCTGCATGCGGGAGGGACAGATACGCAGTATTTT. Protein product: CASSLHAGGTDTQYF.

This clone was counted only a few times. The CDR3 protein is CASKGFSGDNEQFF. The DNA of the CDR3 is TGTGCCAGTAAGGGGTTTAGCGGAGACAATGAGCAGTTCTTC. J is TRBJ2-1 and V is TRBV19; tentatively, D is TRBD2 (6 bases). V was cut by 7 bases and J by 5 bases, with 15 bases left in between. The CDR3 is 14 residues long. Per the germline V gene, CDR1 is LNHDA and CDR2 is SQIVND (reference sequence).